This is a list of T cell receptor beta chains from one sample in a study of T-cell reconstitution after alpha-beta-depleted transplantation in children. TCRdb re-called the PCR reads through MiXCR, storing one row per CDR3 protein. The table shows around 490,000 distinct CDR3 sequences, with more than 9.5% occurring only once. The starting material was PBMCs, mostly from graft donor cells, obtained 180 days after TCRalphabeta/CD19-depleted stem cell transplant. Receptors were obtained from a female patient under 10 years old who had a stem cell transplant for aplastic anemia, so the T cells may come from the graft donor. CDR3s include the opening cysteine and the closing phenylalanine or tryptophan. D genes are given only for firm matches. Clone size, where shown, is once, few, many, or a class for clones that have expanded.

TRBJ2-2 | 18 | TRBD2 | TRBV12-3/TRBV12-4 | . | TGTGCCAGCAGTCTTACCCGACTAGCGGGAGAGAGGACCGGGGAGCTGTTTTTT | CASSLTRLAGERTGELFF
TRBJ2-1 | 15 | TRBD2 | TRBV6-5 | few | TGTGCCAGCAGATTAGCGACTAGCGTGGACAATGAGCAGTTCTTC | CASRLATSVDNEQFF
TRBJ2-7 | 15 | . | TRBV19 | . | TGTGCCAGTAGTCCCTGGGGGGGGCTTACCTACGAGCAGTACTTC | CASSPWGGLTYEQYF
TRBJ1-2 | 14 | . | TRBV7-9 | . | TGTGCCAGCAGCTTAGCAGGGATGGACTATGGCTACACCTTC | CASSLAGMDYGYTF
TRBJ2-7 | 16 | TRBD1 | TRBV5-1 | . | TGCGCCAGCAGCCCGGGACGGACAGGTATCGGCTACGAGCAGTACTTC | CASSPGRTGIGYEQYF
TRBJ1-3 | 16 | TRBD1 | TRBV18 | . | TGTGCCAGCTCATCTACCCACGGGACAGGGGGAAACACCATATATTTT | CASSSTHGTGGNTIYF
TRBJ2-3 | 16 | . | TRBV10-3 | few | TGTGCCATCAGTGAGTCAAGACCGTTTGGCACAGATACGCAGTATTTT | CAISESRPFGTDTQYF
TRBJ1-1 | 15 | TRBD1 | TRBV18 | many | TGTGCCAGCTCACCACAGGACAGGGGGGGAACTGAAGCTTTCTTT | CASSPQDRGGTEAFF
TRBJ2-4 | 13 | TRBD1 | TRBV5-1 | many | TGCGCCAGCAGCTTGACAGGGGTCAACATTCAGTACTTC | CASSLTGVNIQYF
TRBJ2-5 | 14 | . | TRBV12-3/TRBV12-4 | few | TGTGCCAGCAGGTCCTACAGGGCTCAAGAGACCCAGTACTTC | CASRSYRAQETQYF
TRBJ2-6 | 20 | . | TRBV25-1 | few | TGTGCCAGCAGTGAATATTCGGGTGGGGGCCCATTCTCTGGGGCCAACGTCCTGACTTTC | CASSEYSGGGPFSGANVLTF
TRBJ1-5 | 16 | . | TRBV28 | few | TGTGCCAGCAGTTTTGTGGAACAGGTTATCAATCAGCCCCAGCATTTT | CASSFVEQVINQPQHF
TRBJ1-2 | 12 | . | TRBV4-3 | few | TGCGCCAGCAGCCACGGACCCAGGGGCTACACCTTC | CASSHGPRGYTF
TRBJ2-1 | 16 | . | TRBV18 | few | TGTGCCAGCTCCGCACCTCGGGACCTCTCCTACAATGAGCAGTTCTTC | CASSAPRDLSYNEQFF
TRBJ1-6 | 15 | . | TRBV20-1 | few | TGCAGTGCTATGGCGGATAGCTCCTATAATTCACCCCTCCACTTT | CSAMADSSYNSPLHF
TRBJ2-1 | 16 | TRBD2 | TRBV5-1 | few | TGCGCCAGCGGCGGCGGGCTAGCGGAACCCCTCGGGGAGCAGTTCTTC | CASGGGLAEPLGEQFF
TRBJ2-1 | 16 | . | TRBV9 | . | TGTGCCAGCAGCGATACTCCGGAGGGCCAGGTCAATGAGCAGTTCTTC | CASSDTPEGQVNEQFF
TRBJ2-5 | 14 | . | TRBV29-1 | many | TGCAGCGTCGCCGGACAGATACTTCAAGAGACCCAGTACTTC | CSVAGQILQETQYF
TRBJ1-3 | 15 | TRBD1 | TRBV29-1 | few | TGCAGCGTTGAAGATCGCGGGACAGCAGGAAACACCATATATTTT | CSVEDRGTAGNTIYF
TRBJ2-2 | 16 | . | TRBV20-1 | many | TGCAGTGCTAGAGATAAGTGGAGGCCCACATCCGGGGAGCTGTTTTTT | CSARDKWRPTSGELFF
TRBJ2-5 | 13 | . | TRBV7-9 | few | TGTGCCAGCATATCCGTACCCCAAGAGACCCAGTACTTC | CASISVPQETQYF
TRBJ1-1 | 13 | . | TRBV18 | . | TGTGCCAGCTCACCTGCTCCTGACACTGAAGCTTTCTTT | CASSPAPDTEAFF
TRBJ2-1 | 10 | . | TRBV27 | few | TGTGCCAGCTTTCGAGGTGAGCAGTTCTTC | CASFRGEQFF
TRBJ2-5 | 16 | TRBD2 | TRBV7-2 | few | TGTGCCAGCAGCTTAGTCAGGCTAGCGGGAGAAGAGACCCAGTACTTC | CASSLVRLAGEETQYF
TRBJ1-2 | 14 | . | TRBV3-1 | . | TGTGCCAGCAGCCAACCGGGCCAGATCTATGGCTACACCTTC | CASSQPGQIYGYTF
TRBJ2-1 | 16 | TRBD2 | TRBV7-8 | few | TGTGCCAGCAGCTTAGCTAGCGGGAGGGCCCGGAATGAGCAGTTCTTC | CASSLASGRARNEQFF
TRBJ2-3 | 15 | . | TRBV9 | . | TGTGCCAGCAGCCCCGGAGGGGCTAGCCAATCTTGGCAGTATTTT | CASSPGGASQSWQYF
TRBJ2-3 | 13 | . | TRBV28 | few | TGTGCCAGCAGTTTAAAATACTCCGCTACGCAGTATTTT | CASSLKYSATQYF
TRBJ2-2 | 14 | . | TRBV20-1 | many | TGCAGTGCCCAAGGACAGTCGATTACCGGGGAGCTGTTTTTT | CSAQGQSITGELFF
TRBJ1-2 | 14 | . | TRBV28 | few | TGTGCCAGCACCTGGGGGATGGTAAACTATGGCTACACCTTC | CASTWGMVNYGYTF
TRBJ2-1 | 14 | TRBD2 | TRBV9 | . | TGTGCCAGCAGCGTAGAATGGGAGGGCAATGAGCAGTTCTTC | CASSVEWEGNEQFF
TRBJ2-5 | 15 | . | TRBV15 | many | TGTGCCACCAGCAGAGATGTGGGCAGCCAAGAGACCCAGTACTTC | CATSRDVGSQETQYF
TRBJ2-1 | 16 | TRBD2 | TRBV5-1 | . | TGCGCCAGCAGCCGCCCGGGACTAGCGGAAAACAATGAGCAGTTCTTC | CASSRPGLAENNEQFF
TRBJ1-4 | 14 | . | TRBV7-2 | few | TGTGCCAGCAGCGACTCCTGGGGACGTGAAAAACTGTTTTTT | CASSDSWGREKLFF
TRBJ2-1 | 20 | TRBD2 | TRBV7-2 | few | TGTGCCAGCAGGAAGCGGGGGGCGGTGAGTACGGAAAGCTCCTACAATGAGCAGTTCTTC | CASRKRGAVSTESSYNEQFF
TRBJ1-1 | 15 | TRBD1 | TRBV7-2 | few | TGTGCCAGCAGCCTAAGGACAGGGCGTCACACTGAAGCTTTCTTT | CASSLRTGRHTEAFF
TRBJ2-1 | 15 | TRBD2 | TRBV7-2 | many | TGTGCCAGCAGCTTAGGACTAGCGGGAGCCGATGAGCAGTTCTTC | CASSLGLAGADEQFF
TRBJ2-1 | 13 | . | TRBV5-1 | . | TGCGCCAGCAGCTTGGCCGGGAACCATGAGCAGTTCTTC | CASSLAGNHEQFF
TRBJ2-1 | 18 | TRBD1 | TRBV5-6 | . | TGTGCCAGCAGCTTGCTCCTCATGGAGGACAGGGAAGGCAATGAGCAGTTCTTC | CASSLLLMEDREGNEQFF
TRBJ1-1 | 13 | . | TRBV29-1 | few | TGCAGCGTTGAAAGCACGCTGAACACTGAAGCTTTCTTT | CSVESTLNTEAFF
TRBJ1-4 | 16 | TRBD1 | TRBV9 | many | TGTGCCAGCAGCGCGTATGGGACAGGGGAGCGAGAAAAACTGTTTTTT | CASSAYGTGEREKLFF
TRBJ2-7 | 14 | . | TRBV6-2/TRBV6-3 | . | TGTGCCAGCAGTTCCAGGGGCTTCGGCTACGAGCAGTACTTC | CASSSRGFGYEQYF
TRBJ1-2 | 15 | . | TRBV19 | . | TGTGCCAGTAGGCAAATAGTAGAGGGGCTGGGTGGCTACACCTTC | CASRQIVEGLGGYTF
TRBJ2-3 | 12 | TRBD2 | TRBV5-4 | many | TGTGCCAGCAGCAACCGGGACGCGGGGGAGTATTTT | CASSNRDAGEYF
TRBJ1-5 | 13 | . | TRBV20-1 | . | TGCAGTGCTAGTGAACAGGGCGGACAGCCCCAGCATTTT | CSASEQGGQPQHF
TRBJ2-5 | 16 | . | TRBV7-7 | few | TGTGCCAGCAGCTTAGGGGCAGGGCAAGTGTCAGAGACCCAGTACTTC | CASSLGAGQVSETQYF